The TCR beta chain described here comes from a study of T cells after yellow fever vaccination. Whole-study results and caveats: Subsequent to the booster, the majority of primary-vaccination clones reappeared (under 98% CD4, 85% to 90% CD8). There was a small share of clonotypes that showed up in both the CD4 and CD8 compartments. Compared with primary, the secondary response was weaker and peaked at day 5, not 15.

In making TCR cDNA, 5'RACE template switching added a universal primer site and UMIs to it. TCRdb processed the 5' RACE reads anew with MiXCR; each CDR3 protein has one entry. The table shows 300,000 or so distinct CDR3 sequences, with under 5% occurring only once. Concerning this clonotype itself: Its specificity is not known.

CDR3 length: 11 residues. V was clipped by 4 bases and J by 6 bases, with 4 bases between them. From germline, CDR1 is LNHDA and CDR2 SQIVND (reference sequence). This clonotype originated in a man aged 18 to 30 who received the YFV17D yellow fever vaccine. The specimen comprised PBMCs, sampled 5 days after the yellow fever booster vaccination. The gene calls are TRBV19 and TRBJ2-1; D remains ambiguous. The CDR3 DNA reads TGTGCCAGTAGTAAGCCCAATGAGCAGTTCTTC. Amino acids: CASSKPNEQFF.